Described below is a single T cell receptor beta chain sequence and its context. This clone was seen a handful of times. The antigen it recognizes is unknown. No base-level quality is on record; no much larger clone is a single base apart. The cysteine opens and the phenylalanine closes a CDR3 of 18 amino acids. The DNA shown is the 54-base CDR3, in frame from base 1. V loses 4 bases of germline sequence and J loses 2 bases, and the interval between the two ends is 25 bases. The CDR1 and CDR2 encoded by the germline V gene (reference sequence) are SGHKS and YYEKEE. The sample is drawn from a study of cytomegalovirus exposure and HLA in healthy donors (dated by TCRdb to 2016 to 2017). For context, the study as a whole: An earlier analysis of approximately 640 of the donors reported more than 250 Gb of sequence data and approximately 110 million unique TCR beta sequences from 150 million to 200 million T cells. An earlier analysis of approximately 580 of the donors used high-throughput TCR beta sequencing to judge whether each TCR beta V gene segment behaved as functional or pseudogenic. An early release covering around 630 HLA-typed donors comprised 250 to 350 gigabases of sequencing data and some 79 million unique TCR sequences. A later genetic analysis used genome-wide SNP genotypes for about three fifths of the roughly 700 donors, treating that subset as a discovery cohort. The number of typed donors differed by locus: 629-630 for A, B, C, DRB1 and DQB1; approximately 520 for DQA1; 606 for DPA1; and some 430 for DPB1. Donor age, sex, ethnicity and CMV serostatus were collected together with the repertoire data. HLA typing included class I and class II loci at four-digit resolution. To predict cytomegalovirus infection status, the study brought together high-throughput TCR immunosequencing, statistical association of individual TCRs with disease status, and machine learning. A separate validation cohort of 90 to 150 different subjects was used in addition to the roughly 670-subject first cohort. The study used immunosequencing to profile the T cell repertoires of approximately 650 subjects and linked those repertoires to cytomegalovirus serostatus. Five DR-DQ haplotypes were treated as single units for association and clustering because of strong linkage in the cohort. Rather than drawing on any new phenotypic data, the later analysis identified candidate immune exposures from TCR beta sequences and the way those sequences occurred across donors. The aim of the study was to test whether cataloging public T cell receptors could identify signatures of past pathogen exposure. Every repertoire in the discovery cohort had been generated on one and the same sequencing platform. Across some 400 genotyped donors of the cohort, an average of approximately 220,000 unique TCR beta nucleotide sequences per donor were sequenced, and roughly a sixth of those sequences were non-productive. Of the approximately 400 genotyped donors, less than 90% were placed in the genetic ancestry cluster associated with self-reported Caucasian donors. A later analysis re-analyzed previously published TCR beta repertoires from 666 donors and added high-resolution HLA genotyping to study TCR occurrence patterns.

The paper as a whole reports these results and caveats: A further reported finding was that TCR beta sequences accurately predicted the HLA-A and HLA-B alleles for most subjects in the first cohort. Immune exposure information for the cohort was limited to CMV serostatus. Linkage disequilibrium might explain the correlated functional status among segregating V segments, but an unknown experimental factor could not be ruled out. Some IMGT-functional V segments, including TRBV6-2 and TRBV6-3, could not be distinguished by the 87-base-pair reads and were therefore excluded. In a later genetic analysis, fewer N-insertions in productive TCRs were reported among donors in an Asian-associated ancestry cluster than the approximately 630-donor mean. Across donors, most TCR sequences were observed very rarely, whereas some public TCRs were present in many individuals. The sequencing pipeline was judged likely to have produced a cluster of highly shared sequence variants as a technical artifact. Because HLA typing was missing for some donors at each locus, association tests included only the typed subset. In a later analysis, most CMV-associated TCR beta chains were found to appear HLA-restricted, with HLA associations seemingly driven largely by CMV exposure. Broadly in line with IMGT annotations, most TCR beta V segments showed up in productive rearrangements about 87% or about 30% of the time in an earlier analysis of around 600 of the donors. According to a later analysis, TCR association rates differed among HLA loci, with DRB1 alleles showing the most associated TCRs and HLA-C alleles showing the fewest. Several of the top co-occurrence clusters appeared to be linked to parvovirus B19, influenza, CMV and Epstein-Barr virus, according to a later analysis. Compared with equally common non-associated chains, HLA-associated TCR beta chains in a later analysis were more clonally expanded and had lower generation probabilities. Because counts were too low, under 20 rarely observed V segments, including chromosome 9 orphons, were left out of the earlier analysis of approximately 500 of the donors. In a later analysis, over 15,000 TCR beta sequences were associated with specific HLA alleles at a false discovery rate of 0.05. The classifier was reported to diagnose cytomegalovirus status with high specificity and sensitivity in both the original cohort and the validation cohort. According to the authors, the approach could potentially be generalized to other disease states and immunological phenotypes. Roughly uniform sequencing depth across donors was assumed in presence/absence analyses, although this assumption may not hold. A total of 150 to 200 TCR beta chains were listed by the study as associated with cytomegalovirus. In vitro tests confirmed that three of the cytomegalovirus-associated TCR beta chains recognize cytomegalovirus antigens. The cohort was sequenced for TCR beta chains only, and without alpha or paired-chain data the features that could be detected were limited. When HLA alleles, especially DR and DQ, strongly co-occurred, attributing TCR associations to individual alleles was difficult. V-gene and J-gene trimming of TCR beta chains was associated with a missense DCLRE1C variant in a later genetic analysis, and the association was replicated in an independent cohort.

The cohort consisted of more than 650 healthy bone marrow donors. All cohort members were sampled while nominally healthy, although unrecorded immune exposures were likely present. The donor was CMV seropositive and was included in the group of almost 300 seropositive cohort members. Every donor gave a peripheral blood sample, and the peripheral blood mononuclear cells from that sample were used for TCR beta sequencing. Genomic DNA extraction from the blood cell samples was performed with the Qiagen DNeasy Blood Extraction Kit. Library generation was performed with the immunoSEQ multiplex PCR assay. For the multiplex PCR, a mixture combining 60 forward primers for TCR Vbeta segments and 13 reverse primers for TCR Jbeta segments was used. Amplification of the CDR3 region of rearranged TCR beta genes was performed with a multiplex PCR assay on genomic DNA. Amplified TCR beta libraries were sequenced as 87-base-pair reads on the Illumina HiSeq System. Per the authors' processing: A later analysis tallied tens of millions of unique TCR beta chains across the 666 repertoires, and some 10 million of those chains were shared by two or more donors. A nearest-neighbor algorithm error-corrected the raw reads and collapsed the reads into unique sequences, merging closely related sequences to remove PCR and sequencing errors. CDR3 sequences were aligned to IMGT reference sequences to assign V, D and J gene segments. For a sequence to be retained, a match of at least six nucleotides to both a V gene segment and a J gene segment was required. Rearrangements were called productive when the CDR3 lacked stop codons and stayed in frame with V and J; all others were non-productive. CDR3 was defined by IMGT convention, running from the second conserved V-encoded cysteine to the conserved J-encoded phenylalanine. The earlier analysis of 500 to 600 of the donors excluded sequences that lacked an unambiguous match to a single V gene segment. In an earlier analysis of roughly 500 of the donors, V segments were called functional above 56.7% productive rearrangements and were called segregating when the between-donor standard deviation exceeded 5%. A statistical classification framework was developed to diagnose cytomegalovirus status using the catalog of TCR beta chain sequences. In a later analysis, TCR nucleotide sequences were compared against IMGT/GENE-DB human TR gene sequences so that V and J genes could be assigned. A later analysis assigned CDR3 sequences and most-parsimonious VDJ recombination scenarios with the TCRdist pipeline. In a later analysis, every TCR beta chain was defined by the combination of its CDR3 amino acid sequence and its V-gene family, and reads without a unique V-gene family were dropped. In a later analysis, approximately 590 highly shared, low-generation-probability nucleotide sequences were removed to address suspected cross-contamination and a sequencing artifact. In a later analysis, a clonal expansion index was calculated for each public chain from normalized within-repertoire ranks of inferred template counts. A later analysis computed generation probabilities with a VDJ recombination model fitted to out-of-frame rearrangements, and checked the results against IGoR. A later analysis scored TCR-TCR, TCR-HLA and TCR-CMV co-occurrence with hypergeometric tests, applying a repertoire-size bias correction to TCR pairs. To estimate false discovery rates, a later analysis permuted the HLA or CMV assignments 20 times. In a later analysis, co-occurring TCRs were grouped with DBSCAN, and TCRdist sequence similarity was added when clustering was performed within HLA-allele-positive subsets. Repertoires with fewer than 30,000 or more than 120,000 public chains, plus five repertoires with anomalous nucleotide sharing, were excluded from co-occurrence clustering. The table was pulled from immuneACCESS by TCRdb, which kept in-frame rearrangements only. Such tables lose some clones; where checked, under half of the loss comes from unresolved V genes, and the rest has no known cause. That table supplies the V and J calls and clone size; D and trimming were determined from the DNA. The sample yields approximately 110,000 clones; roughly 13% were counted once. The biggest ten clones account for approximately 16% of the sample.

Rearrangement joined TRBV5-5 to TRBJ2-7, and possibly TRBD1, on 8 matching bases. The clonotype originates from a man aged 40-49 years in good health and CMV-seropositive. Sample: PBMCs. The CDR3 sequence is CASSLQGAGATSPYEQYF. The sequenced DNA is TGTGCCAGCAGCCTGCAGGGGGCGGGAGCAACTTCCCCCTACGAGCAGTACTTC.